This passage covers 32 T cell receptor beta chains from one sample sequenced in a study of shared clonotypes between healthy human individuals. Only in-frame clones appear in the TCRdb table, and some are missing; sequencing was by immunoSEQ multiplex PCR. The sample includes about 2.1 million clones, 93% of them seen just once. Terminally differentiated effector memory CD45RA+ cells were excluded from the naive CD8 cells, which were CD45RO-negative and positively selected for CCR7. The sequencing input was naive CD8+ T cells from PBMCs. The receptors here all came from a man between 18 and 35 years old in good health. Some clones in this sample may be carry-over from other donors' samples.

The chain recombines TRBV6-5 with TRBJ2-7; 12 bases match TRBD1. Germline loops: CDR1 MNHEY, CDR2 SVGAGI. The length of the CDR3 is 15 residues. V lost 4 bases and J lost 2; bases outside the gene matches: 3. The CDR3 coding sequence is TGTGCCAGCAGTTGGGGGACAGGGGGCACCTACGAGCAGTACTTC. As protein: CASSWGTGGTYEQYF.

This clone has a single count. V gene TRBV7-9 combines with J gene TRBJ2-1; 7 bases match TRBD2. This CDR3 spans 16 amino acids. V was pared by 6 bases and J by 7 bases, with 15 bases of the junction left unmatched. CDR1 is SEHNR, CDR2 FQNEAQ, per germline (reference sequence). CDR3 nucleotide sequence: TGTGCCAGCAGACACAAGGAGGGACTAAATAGGAATGAGCAGTTCTTC. As protein: CASRHKEGLNRNEQFF. Combining the CDR3 with reference TRBV7-9 and TRBJ2-1 gives the whole variable domain DTGVSQNPRHKITKRGQNVTFRCDPISEHNRLYWYRQTLGQGPEFLTYFQNEAQLEKSRLLSDRFSAERPKGSFSTLEIQRTEQGDSAMYLCASRHKEGLNRNEQFFGPGTRLTVL.

The chain uses TRBV19 and TRBJ1-2; TRBD1 matches at 7 bases. Trimming cost V 8 bases and J 4 bases; bases outside gene matches: 13. This CDR3 region has 15 residues. Germline loops: CDR1 LNHDA, CDR2 SQIVND (reference sequence). CDR3 nucleotide sequence: TGTGCCAGTGGGCCTCTCGACAGGGATATCTATGGCTACACCTTC. It encodes CASGPLDRDIYGYTF.

This sequence joins TRBV7-6 and TRBJ2-1, with 9 nucleotides matching TRBD2. This CDR3 has 16 residues. Trimming took 0 bases from V and 3 from J; bases not matched to a gene: 3. Germline V CDR1 and CDR2: SGHVS, FNYEAQ. CDR3 DNA sequence: TGTGCCAGCAGCTTAGCGGCTAGCGGGAACTACAATGAGCAGTTCTTC. Residues: CASSLAASGNYNEQFF.

This chain uses TRBV4-1 with TRBJ1-2; the match to TRBD1 covers 7 bases. The CDR3 spans 16 residues. The germline CDR1 and CDR2 sequences are MGHRA and YSYEKL. V shed 3 bases and J 5 bases; nucleotides not matched to a gene: 12. The CDR3 DNA is TGCGCCAGCAGCCAGCCGGGACAGATCTCCCCTTATGGCTACACCTTC. It specifies CASSQPGQISPYGYTF.

J is TRBJ2-3 and V is TRBV28; D ambiguous. V was shortened by 5 bases and J by 0 bases, with 15 bases between the two germline ends. The CDR3 extends over 16 amino acids. Germline V gene sequence: CDR1 MDHEN, CDR2 SYDVKM. The CDR3 loop reads CASSLSLTTSTDTQYF. The CDR3 DNA reads TGTGCCAGCAGTCTCTCCCTCACGACTAGCACAGATACGCAGTATTTT.

The chain is built from TRBV27 and TRBJ2-2; D not certain. V was cut by 5 bases and J by 6 bases, with 10 bases left in between. Germline assignment: CDR1 MNHEY and CDR2 SMNVEV (reference sequence). The CDR3 is 13 residues long. The CDR3 nucleotides are TGTGCCAGCAGTGCCAGAACCGCCGGGGAGCTGTTTTTT. Its protein product is CASSARTAGELFF.

V usage is TRBV27 and J usage is TRBJ1-2, with 7 bases identical to TRBD1. The trim removed 6 bases at V and 4 bases at J, leaving 11 bases unmatched. The germline gives CDR1 MNHEY, CDR2 SMNVEV (reference sequence). The CDR3 is 15 residues long. The CDR3 DNA is TGTGCCAGCAGGGGGATTGAGGGGGCGGCCTATGGCTACACCTTC. It yields the protein CASRGIEGAAYGYTF.

The chain couples TRBV18 to TRBJ2-2; no firm D call. Germline V gene lookup returns CDR1 KGHSH and CDR2 LQKENI. The CDR3 is 16 amino acids. V was trimmed by 0 bases and J by 0 bases, leaving 8 bases between them. The CDR3 DNA sequence: TGTGCCAGCTCACCACCATGGGTCTCGAACACCGGGGAGCTGTTTTTT. Translation: CASSPPWVSNTGELFF.

This chain uses TRBV7-9 with TRBJ1-1; D ambiguous. CDR3 length: 16 amino acids. Trimming stripped 6 bases from V and 4 bases from J, with 21 bases between. Germline loops: CDR1 SEHNR, CDR2 FQNEAQ (reference sequence). The CDR3 reads CASRPPKGPVGTEAFF. CDR3 nucleotides: TGTGCCAGCAGACCCCCCAAAGGGCCGGTGGGCACTGAAGCTTTCTTT.

The V and J genes are TRBV5-6 and TRBJ2-7; maybe TRBD2 (6 bases). V shed 0 bases and J shed 5 bases, with 18 bases lying between them. The CDR3 loop spans 16 amino acids. Germline CDR1 is SGHDT and CDR2 is YYEEEE. The CDR3: CASSLGSGGPLDEQYF. CDR3 in DNA: TGTGCCAGCAGCTTGGGGTCCGGGGGACCATTGGACGAGCAGTACTTC.

V is TRBV29-1 and J is TRBJ2-1; tentative D call: TRBD2 (6 bases). The CDR3 runs 16 residues. Germline V gives CDR1 SQVTM, CDR2 ANQGSEA. The ends were cut back, 0 bases at V and 0 bases at J, with 12 bases in the middle. Here the CDR3 reads CSVEDQAGSSYNEQFF. The DNA of the CDR3 is TGCAGCGTTGAAGATCAGGCGGGGAGCTCCTACAATGAGCAGTTCTTC.

The chain uses TRBV5-5 and TRBJ1-1; no clear D gene. CDR1 is SGHKS, CDR2 YYEKEE, per germline (reference sequence). The V and J ends lost 4 bases and 8 bases respectively, with 12 bases between them. This CDR3 has 12 amino acids. Written as DNA, the CDR3 is TGTGCCAGCAGCCCGAACGGCGCAGAAGCTTTCTTT. Its translation is CASSPNGAEAFF.

The chain has TRBV6-1 and TRBJ2-7, with a weak D call TRBD1 (5 bases). Germline CDR1 and CDR2: MNHNS and SASEGT. The CDR3 consists of 15 residues. V was clipped by 3 bases and J by 0 bases, with 12 bases between them. In nucleotides, the CDR3 is TGTGCCAGCAGTGATTCAGGGCCCCTCTCCTACGAGCAGTACTTC. This encodes CASSDSGPLSYEQYF.

The chain couples TRBV2 to TRBJ2-2; TRBD2 matches 9 bases. The germline CDR1 and CDR2 sequences are SNHLY and FYNNEI. J was trimmed by 3 bases and V by 4 bases; bases with no gene match: 12. CDR3 length equals 18 residues. The CDR3 nucleotides read TGTGCCAGCAGTGGTCTAGCGGGACCCCCGAGGGACACCGGGGAGCTGTTTTTT. Amino acid sequence: CASSGLAGPPRDTGELFF. The whole variable domain, remainder taken from reference TRBV2 and TRBJ2-2, is EPEVTQTPSHQVTQMGQEVILRCVPISNHLYFYWYRQILGQKVEFLVSFYNNEISEKSEIFDDQFSVERPDGSNFTLKIRSTKLEDSAMYFCASSGLAGPPRDTGELFFGEGSRLTVL.

The chain uses TRBV2 and TRBJ2-3, with D unclear. The CDR3 runs to 16 residues. Germline CDR1 reads SNHLY; CDR2 reads FYNNEI. V was shortened by 4 bases and J by 2 bases, with 16 bases between the two germline ends. The CDR3 region has the DNA TGTGCCAGCAGTGCGAAGCAGGTCCCTCTCACAGATACGCAGTATTTT. This translates into CASSAKQVPLTDTQYF.

V gene TRBV7-9 combines with J gene TRBJ1-4; D remains ambiguous. Trimming cost V 2 bases and J 0 bases, with 7 bases left between them. The V gene's germline CDR1 is SEHNR and CDR2 FQNEAQ (reference sequence). The CDR3 spans 15 residues. Written as DNA, the CDR3 is TGTGCCAGCAGCTTAAGTACCTCAACTAATGAAAAACTGTTTTTT. This codes for CASSLSTSTNEKLFF. The variable domain in full, with the rest retrieved from reference TRBV7-9 and TRBJ1-4, is DTGVSQNPRHKITKRGQNVTFRCDPISEHNRLYWYRQTLGQGPEFLTYFQNEAQLEKSRLLSDRFSAERPKGSFSTLEIQRTEQGDSAMYLCASSLSTSTNEKLFFGSGTQLSVL.

The chain uses TRBV27 and TRBJ2-1, with no clear D. Germline CDR1 is MNHEY and CDR2 is SMNVEV (reference sequence). The CDR3 runs to 15 residues. The V gene lost 5 bases and the J gene lost 5 bases, with 16 bases spanning the gap. CDR3 DNA: TGTGCCAGCAGTCCTCTCCTGCGTCCGGACAATGAGCAGTTCTTC. Protein sequence: CASSPLLRPDNEQFF.

The V and J genes are TRBV2 and TRBJ2-1; 10 bases align to TRBD2. The CDR3 has 18 amino acids. CDR1 SNHLY and CDR2 FYNNEI come from the germline V gene. Trimming removed 6 bases from V and 6 bases from J; junction bases left unmatched: 17. The CDR3 sequence: CASSSQGFLAGVSNEQFF. As DNA, the CDR3 is TGTGCCAGCAGCTCCCAGGGGTTTCTAGCGGGAGTTTCCAATGAGCAGTTCTTC.

V usage is TRBV2 and J usage is TRBJ2-3; 7 nucleotides match TRBD1. J gave up 6 bases and V 6 bases, and 12 bases lay outside the gene matches. CDR1 SNHLY and CDR2 FYNNEI come from the germline V gene. The CDR3 is 15 residues long. The CDR3 spells CASSGGQVPSDTQYF. CDR3 DNA sequence: TGTGCCAGCAGCGGAGGACAGGTCCCCAGTGATACGCAGTATTTT.

The gene calls are TRBV27 and TRBJ2-2; 8 bases agree with TRBD2. The V gene end was trimmed by 5 bases and the J gene end by 0 bases; junction bases not matched to a gene: 8. CDR1 and CDR2 from the germline V gene are MNHEY and SMNVEV (reference sequence). This CDR3 is built from 17 residues. The CDR3 coding sequence is TGTGCCAGCAGTCCCATCCGACTAGCGCCGAACACCGGGGAGCTGTTTTTT. As protein: CASSPIRLAPNTGELFF.

The V and J genes are TRBV27 and TRBJ2-5; D is unclear. This CDR3 is 11 amino acids long. Trimming shortened V by 8 bases and J by 2 bases, and 6 bases separated the two germline ends. Germline CDR1 reads MNHEY; CDR2 reads SMNVEV (reference sequence). The CDR3 here is CASGVQETQYF. DNA of the CDR3: TGTGCCAGCGGGGTACAAGAGACCCAGTACTTC.

The gene calls are TRBV30 and TRBJ2-7; D is ambiguous. The V gene lost 4 bases and the J gene lost 7 bases, with 14 bases spanning the gap. The CDR3 totals 12 residues. Germline values: CDR1 GTSNPN, CDR2 SVGIG (reference sequence). In nucleotides, the CDR3 is TGTGCCTGGACTGGGCCCCTCGAGGAGCAGTACTTC. It translates to CAWTGPLEEQYF.

This chain connects TRBV11-2 to TRBJ1-5; possibly TRBD1 for D (5 bases). V was pared by 2 bases and J by 7 bases, with 15 bases between. The CDR3 is made up of 15 amino acids. CDR1 is SGHAT and CDR2 is FQNNGV in the germline V gene. CDR3 sequence reads: CASSLYTGQRQPQHF. Here the CDR3 DNA reads TGTGCCAGCAGCTTATATACAGGTCAAAGGCAGCCCCAGCATTTT.

This chain joins TRBV28 and TRBJ2-5; the D gene could be TRBD1 or TRBD2 (7 bases each). This CDR3 is 17 amino acids long. V shed 6 bases and J shed 3 bases, with 23 bases lying between them. CDR1 is MDHEN, CDR2 SYDVKM, per germline. The CDR3 sequence is CASSFPQGSLAEETQYF. In nucleotides, the CDR3 is TGTGCCAGCAGCTTCCCACAGGGGAGCCTAGCGGAAGAGACCCAGTACTTC.

This sequence joins TRBV11-3 and TRBJ2-1; 7 nucleotides match TRBD2. CDR1 is SGHNT, CDR2 YENEEA, per germline. The CDR3 is 13 residues long. The V gene end was trimmed by 5 bases and the J gene end by 5 bases; junction bases not matched to a gene: 3. CDR3 sequence reads: CASSNLADNEQFF. In nucleotides, the CDR3 is TGTGCCAGCAGCAACCTAGCGGACAATGAGCAGTTCTTC.

J is TRBJ2-5 and V is TRBV13; D may be TRBD2 (6 bases). The last part of the DNA fits TRBJ2-7 better; the J call may be wrong. Germline CDR1 PRHDT, CDR2 FYEKMQ (reference sequence). The CDR3 is 15 amino acids. This CDR3 is CASSLWDSSTYEQYF. The CDR3 nucleotides read TGTGCCAGCAGCTTATGGGACTCCTCCACCTACGAGCAGTACTTC.

Written as DNA, the CDR3 is TGTGCCAGCAGCTTAGAAGTACAGGCCTACGAGCAGTACTTC. Translated, it gives CASSLEVQAYEQYF. The rearrangement uses TRBV7-9 and TRBJ2-7; D possibly corresponds to TRBD1 (5 bases). From germline, CDR1 is SEHNR and CDR2 FQNEAQ (reference sequence). This CDR3 spans 14 amino acids. V lost 1 base and J 2 bases, leaving 9 bases between the germline ends. Full variable domain (outside the CDR3, taken from reference TRBV7-9 and TRBJ2-7): DTGVSQNPRHKITKRGQNVTFRCDPISEHNRLYWYRQTLGQGPEFLTYFQNEAQLEKSRLLSDRFSAERPKGSFSTLEIQRTEQGDSAMYLCASSLEVQAYEQYFGPGTRLTVT.

The CDR3 loop is CASAFVRGGQPQHF. The CDR3 coding sequence is TGTGCCAGTGCCTTCGTCAGGGGAGGACAGCCCCAGCATTTT. The genes are TRBV19 and TRBJ1-5; D perhaps matches TRBD1 (6 bases). CDR3 length: 14 amino acids. V lost 8 bases and J 7 bases, leaving 18 bases between the germline ends. Germline CDR1 and CDR2: LNHDA and SQIVND (reference sequence).

J is TRBJ1-2 and V is TRBV19; weak D call: TRBD1 (5 bases). Germline-derived CDR1 and CDR2 are LNHDA and SQIVND (reference sequence). The CDR3 spans 16 residues. V gave up 2 bases and J gave up 1 base, with 14 bases separating them. The CDR3 region has the DNA TGTGCCAGTAGTATATCATATGGGGCCGGTAACTATGGCTACACCTTC. Translated, it gives CASSISYGAGNYGYTF.

The gene calls are TRBV5-1 and TRBJ2-7, with D perhaps being TRBD1 or TRBD2 (5 bases each). CDR1 is SGHRS, CDR2 YFSETQ, per germline. Deletions cut 4 bases from V and 1 base from J, with 9 bases between. This CDR3 has 13 residues. CDR3 coding DNA: TGCGCCAGCAGCGGGGACGGTTCCTACGAGCAGTACTTC. This sequence encodes CASSGDGSYEQYF.

The chain combines TRBV10-1 with TRBJ2-2; D call uncertain. Trimming shortened V by 3 bases and J by 5 bases, and 7 bases separated the two germline ends. The CDR3 is made up of 13 amino acids. Germline CDR1 WNHNN, CDR2 SYGVQD (reference sequence). The CDR3 sequence is CASSDGPTGELFF. For the CDR3, the DNA is TGCGCCAGCAGTGATGGTCCGACCGGGGAGCTGTTTTTT.